This entry is about one T cell receptor (beta chain). Antigen specificity is unknown. The germline V gene has CDR1 MNHEY and CDR2 SVGAGI. This CDR3 has 12 amino acids. V shed 6 bases and J shed 8 bases, with 13 bases lying between them. The data were produced by immunoSEQ multiplex PCR, yet TCRdb's version contains in-frame clones alone and is incomplete. The sample has 120,000 to 150,000 clones; 85% to 90% are singletons. The data stem from a study of cytomegalovirus exposure and HLA in healthy donors. Study-wide findings and caveats: Subsequent analysis showed first-cohort TCR clusters tending to co-occur in some 120 validation repertoires.

The sequenced sample consisted of PBMCs. This TCR was sampled from a woman aged 18-35 years in good health and CMV-seropositive. V and J are TRBV6-5 and TRBJ1-2; D remains unclear. CDR3 nucleotides: TGTGCCAGCAGCTCTGGACTCCGGGGCTACACCTTC. Protein product: CASSSGLRGYTF.